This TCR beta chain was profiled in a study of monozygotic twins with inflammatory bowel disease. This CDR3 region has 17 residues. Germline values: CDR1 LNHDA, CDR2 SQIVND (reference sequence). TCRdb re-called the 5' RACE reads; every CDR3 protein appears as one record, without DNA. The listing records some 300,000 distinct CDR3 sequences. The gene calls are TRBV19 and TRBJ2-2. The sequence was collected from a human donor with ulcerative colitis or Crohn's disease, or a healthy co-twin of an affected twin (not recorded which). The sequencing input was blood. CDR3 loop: CASSIDLETPNTGELFF.